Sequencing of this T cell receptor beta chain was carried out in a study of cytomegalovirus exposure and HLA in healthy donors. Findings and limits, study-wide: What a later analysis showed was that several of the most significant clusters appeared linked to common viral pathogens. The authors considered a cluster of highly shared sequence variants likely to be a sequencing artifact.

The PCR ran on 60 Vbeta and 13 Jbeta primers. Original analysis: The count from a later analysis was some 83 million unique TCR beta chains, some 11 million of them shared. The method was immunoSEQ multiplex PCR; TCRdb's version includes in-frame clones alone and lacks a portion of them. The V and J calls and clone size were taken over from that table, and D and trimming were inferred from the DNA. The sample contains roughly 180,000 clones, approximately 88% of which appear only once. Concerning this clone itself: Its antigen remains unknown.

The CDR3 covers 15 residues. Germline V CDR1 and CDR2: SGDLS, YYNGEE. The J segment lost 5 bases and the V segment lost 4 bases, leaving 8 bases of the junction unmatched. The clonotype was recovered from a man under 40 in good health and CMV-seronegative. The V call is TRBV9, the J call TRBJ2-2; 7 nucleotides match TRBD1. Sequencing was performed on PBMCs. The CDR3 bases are TGTGCCAGCAGCCCCCGGGACAGTCAAACCGGGGAGCTGTTTTTT. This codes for CASSPRDSQTGELFF.